The 11 T cell receptor beta chains below come from one sample, sequenced in a study of tumor-infiltrating lymphocytes in localized non-small cell lung cancer. Only in-frame clones appear in the TCRdb table, and some are missing; sequencing was by immunoSEQ multiplex PCR. The table has 27,000 or so clones, 70% to 90% seen once. Sequenced: lung tumor tissue. The source of these receptors is a human donor with non-small cell lung cancer.

The rearrangement joins TRBV6-5 to TRBJ2-1; D is unresolved. Looked up from germline, CDR1 is MNHEY and CDR2 is SVGAGI. V was shortened by 0 bases and J by 8 bases, with 17 bases between the two germline ends. The CDR3 loop spans 16 amino acids. The CDR3 sequence is CASSYSRTLAGYEQFF. Here the CDR3 DNA reads TGTGCCAGCAGTTACTCGAGAACCCTGGCCGGGTATGAGCAGTTCTTC.

The chain combines TRBV9 with TRBJ2-2, with D perhaps given as TRBD1 or TRBD2 (5 bases each). CDR3 length equals 15 residues. Trimming removed 3 bases from V and 3 bases from J, with 12 bases in between. Germline V gene lookup returns CDR1 SGDLS and CDR2 YYNGEE. CDR3 protein: CASSAGTLHTGELFF. The CDR3 coding sequence is TGTGCCAGCAGCGCCGGGACCTTACACACCGGGGAGCTGTTTTTT.

Turning to this clone: A junction end diverges from the germline sequence, so it may reflect a read error. The V gene is TRBV4-1, the J gene TRBJ2-1, with D uncertain. This CDR3 contains 15 residues. From germline, CDR1 is MGHRA and CDR2 YSYEKL. The CDR3 coding sequence is TGCGCCAGCAACCAAAGACTGGGAACCTACAATGAGCAGTTCTTC. It is translated as CASNQRLGTYNEQFF.

The rearrangement links TRBV25-1 to TRBJ2-5; no reliable D call. The DNA end is more similar to TRBJ2-7, so the J call may be wrong. The CDR3 length is 13 residues. CDR1 and CDR2 from the germline V gene are MGHDK and SYGVNS. Here the CDR3 DNA reads TGTGCCAGCAGGGGCTACCGAGCCTACGAGCAGTACTTC. Translation: CASRGYRAYEQYF.

This chain uses TRBV6-4 with TRBJ2-6; unclear D gene. The CDR3 is 15 residues long. Trimming took off 3 bases at V and 3 bases at J, with 9 bases between the two ends. Looked up from germline, CDR1 is MRHNA and CDR2 is SNTAGT. The CDR3, as DNA: TGTGCCAGCAGTGAACGGGCAATTGGGGCCAACGTCCTGACTTTC. This gives the protein CASSERAIGANVLTF.

V gene TRBV5-6 combines with J gene TRBJ1-3; D uncertain. V was trimmed by 0 bases and J by 4 bases, leaving 11 bases between them. This CDR3 region has 15 residues. Germline CDR1 SGHDT, CDR2 YYEEEE. The CDR3 loop is CASSLDRGAGNTIYF. The CDR3 nucleotides are TGTGCCAGCAGCTTGGACCGGGGAGCCGGAAACACCATATATTTT. Drawing the rest from reference TRBV5-6 and TRBJ1-3, the complete variable domain is DAGVTQSPTHLIKTRGQQVTLRCSPKSGHDTVSWYQQALGQGPQFIFQYYEEEERQRGNFPDRFSGHQFPNYSSELNVNALLLGDSALYLCASSLDRGAGNTIYFGEGSWLTVV.

J is TRBJ2-3 and V is TRBV5-4; D assignment may be TRBD1 or TRBD2 (6 bases each). The CDR3 loop spans 17 amino acids. V gave up 4 bases and J gave up 4 bases, with 22 bases separating them. The V gene's germline CDR1 is SGHNT and CDR2 YYREEE (reference sequence). Here the CDR3 DNA reads TGTGCCAGCAGCCGGAGGGGCAGGGCAGAGGGGGCAGATACGCAGTATTTT. The encoded protein is CASSRRGRAEGADTQYF.

V is TRBV28 and J is TRBJ1-2, with a possible D match to TRBD1 (5 bases). The germline CDR1 and CDR2 sequences are MDHEN and SYDVKM. V was cut by 4 bases and J by 5 bases, with 8 bases left in between. The CDR3 runs 12 residues. Written as DNA, the CDR3 is TGTGCCAGCAGTTGGGGGGGGTATGGCTACACCTTC. It specifies CASSWGGYGYTF.

The gene calls are TRBV5-5 and TRBJ1-5; TRBD1 might be the D (5 bases). Deletions cut 1 base from V and 1 base from J, with 6 bases between. The CDR3 is 14 residues long. Germline CDR1 reads SGHKS; CDR2 reads YYEKEE (reference sequence). CDR3 DNA: TGTGCCAGCAGCTTGTGGGACAGCAATCAGCCCCAGCATTTT. This encodes CASSLWDSNQPQHF.

The chain has TRBV5-1 and TRBJ2-2; TRBD1 agrees at 7 bases. V gave up 3 bases and J gave up 6 bases; unmatched junction bases: 5. Germline CDR1 SGHRS, CDR2 YFSETQ. The CDR3 has 14 residues. The CDR3 sequence is CASSSGQEPGELFF. The CDR3 DNA reads TGCGCCAGCAGCTCCGGACAGGAACCCGGGGAGCTGTTTTTT.

This clone has a handful of counts. The chain carries TRBV5-1 and TRBJ2-1, with no clear D. V dropped 3 bases and J dropped 4 bases, with 14 bases sitting between them. There are 15 residues in the CDR3. Germline assignment: CDR1 SGHRS and CDR2 YFSETQ. CDR3 loop: CASSSGQAAYNEQFF. DNA for the CDR3: TGCGCCAGCAGCTCTGGCCAGGCGGCGTACAATGAGCAGTTCTTC. The variable domain in full, completed from reference TRBV5-1 and TRBJ2-1, reads KAGVTQTPRYLIKTRGQQVTLSCSPISGHRSVSWYQQTPGQGLQFLFEYFSETQRNKGNFPGRFSGRQFSNSRSEMNVSTLELGDSALYLCASSSGQAAYNEQFFGPGTRLTVL.